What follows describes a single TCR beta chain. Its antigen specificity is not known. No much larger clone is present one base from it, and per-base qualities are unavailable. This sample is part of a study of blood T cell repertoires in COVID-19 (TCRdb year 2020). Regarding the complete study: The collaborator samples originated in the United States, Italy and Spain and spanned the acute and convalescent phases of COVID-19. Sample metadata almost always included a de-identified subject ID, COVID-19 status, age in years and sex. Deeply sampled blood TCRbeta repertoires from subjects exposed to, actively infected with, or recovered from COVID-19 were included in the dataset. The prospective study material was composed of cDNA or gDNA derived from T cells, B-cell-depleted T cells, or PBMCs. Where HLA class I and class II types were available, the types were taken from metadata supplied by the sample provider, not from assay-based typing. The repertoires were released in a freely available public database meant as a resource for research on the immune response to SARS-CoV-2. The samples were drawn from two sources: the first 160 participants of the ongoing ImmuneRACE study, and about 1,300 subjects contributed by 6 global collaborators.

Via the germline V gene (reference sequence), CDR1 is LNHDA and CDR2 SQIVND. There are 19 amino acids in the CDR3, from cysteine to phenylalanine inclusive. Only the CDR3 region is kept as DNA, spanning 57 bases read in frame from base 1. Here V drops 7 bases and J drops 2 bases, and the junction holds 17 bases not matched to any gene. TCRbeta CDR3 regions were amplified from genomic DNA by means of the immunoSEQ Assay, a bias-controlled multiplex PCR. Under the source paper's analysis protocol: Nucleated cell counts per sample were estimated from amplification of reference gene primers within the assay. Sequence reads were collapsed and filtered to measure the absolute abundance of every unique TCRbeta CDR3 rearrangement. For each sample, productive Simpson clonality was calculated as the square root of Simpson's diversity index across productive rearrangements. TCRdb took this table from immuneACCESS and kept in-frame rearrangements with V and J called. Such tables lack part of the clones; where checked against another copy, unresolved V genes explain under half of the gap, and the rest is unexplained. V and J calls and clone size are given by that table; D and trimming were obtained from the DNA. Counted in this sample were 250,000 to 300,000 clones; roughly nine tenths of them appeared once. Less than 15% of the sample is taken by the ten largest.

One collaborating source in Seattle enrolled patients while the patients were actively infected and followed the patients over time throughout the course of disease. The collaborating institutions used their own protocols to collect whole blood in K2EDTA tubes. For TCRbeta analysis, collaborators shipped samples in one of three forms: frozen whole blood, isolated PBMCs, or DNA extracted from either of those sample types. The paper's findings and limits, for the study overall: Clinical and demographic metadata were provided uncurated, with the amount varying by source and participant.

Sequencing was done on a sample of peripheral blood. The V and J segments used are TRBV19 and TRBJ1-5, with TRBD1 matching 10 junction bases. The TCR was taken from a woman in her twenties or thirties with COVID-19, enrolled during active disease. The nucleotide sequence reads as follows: TGTGCCAGTACCCCTCGTAGGGGACAGGGGTTAAGAGGCAATCAGCCCCAGCATTTT. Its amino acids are CASTPRRGQGLRGNQPQHF.